This T cell receptor beta chain was sequenced during a study of PD-1 blockade in classical Hodgkin lymphoma (dated by TCRdb to the early 2020s). Regarding the research as a whole: Nivolumab dosing was 3 mg/kg intravenously every 2 weeks, continuing until either disease progression or unacceptable toxicity. A peripheral blood immune signature of response to PD-1 blockade in classical Hodgkin lymphoma was defined using TCR beta sequencing and CyTOF.

Genomic DNA was extracted with the Qiagen DNeasy kit from unsorted PBMCs and from negatively selected CD4+ and CD8+ fractions. Amplification of TCR beta CDR3 regions was done by immunoSEQ multiplex PCR with primers that anneal to V and J segments. A synthetic immune receptor repertoire was used to minimize amplification bias, and any residual bias was removed computationally once sequencing was done. The authors processed their data as follows. Repertoire diversity was quantified as the Shannon entropy index using custom Python scripts. The unsorted, CD4+ and CD8+ repertoires were each analyzed separately, with the exception of combined analyses, where CD4+ and CD8+ sequences were merged in silico. Clonal expansion was defined as at least a 2-fold frequency increase after treatment relative to C1D1, with a pseudocount of 0.5 for undetected baseline clones. Singleton clones were defined as clones with 0 or 1 copy at C1D1, and non-singleton clones were defined as clones with 2 or more copies. Clones expanded in unsorted samples were assigned a CD4+, CD8+ or unknown annotation through matching of protein sequences in sorted samples from the same patient. Diversity changes from C1D1 to C4D1 were tested in paired samples using Wilcoxon tests. TCRdb retrieved this table from immuneACCESS and kept in-frame rearrangements only. Not all clones are present; in checked studies, unresolved V genes account for under half, and no reason is known for the remainder. That table gives V, J and clone size, and the DNA gave D and trimming. This sample comprises about 10,000 clones, more than 75% of them detected only once. The ten largest account for almost 35% of the sample.

The germline V gene (reference sequence) provides CDR1 MNHEY and CDR2 SMNVEV. The cysteine opens and the phenylalanine closes a CDR3 of 15 amino acids. Only the CDR3 DNA stays, 45 bases, in frame from base 1. V is cut back by 3 bases and J by 6 bases, with 6 bases in the junction unmatched. Interpreted using the paper, the time point label stands for: cycle 2 day 1 (C2D1) of nivolumab. Every trial patient had relapsed following autologous stem cell transplantation, and prior brentuximab vedotin exposure was what differed among cohorts A, B and C. A total of 50 to 70 patients with relapsed/refractory classical Hodgkin lymphoma made up the trial cohort, and each patient's best overall response was complete response, partial response or progressive disease. Trial patients were treated with single-agent nivolumab in the multi-cohort phase II CheckMate 205 trial. An independent review committee assessed best overall response by applying the 2007 International Working Group response criteria. Trial PBMCs were obtained immediately prior to nivolumab initiation (C1D1) and on therapy at cycle 2 day 1 and cycle 4 day 1. Peripheral blood was collected in 8 mL Vacutainer Cell Preparation Tubes, from which PBMCs were isolated by centrifugation and then cryopreserved.

What the work shows at the level of the full study, not this receptor alone: Baseline TCR diversity was reported to be lower in newly diagnosed patients than in healthy donors, and even lower in relapsed/refractory patients. Lower diversity was seen in patients whose nivolumab began less than 1 year after ASCT, and these patients were left out of later analyses so that immune reconstitution would not confound the results. Trial patients with a complete response had baseline diversity similar to that of newly diagnosed patients, while partial responders and progressors had significantly lower diversity. The study was limited to a single clinical trial cohort, and causes of repertoire differences, possibly disease activity or prior therapy, remained undefined. By C4D1, a significant rise was seen in CD4+ TCR diversity but not in CD8+ TCR diversity (p=0.0027 vs p=0.16), and the rise was most apparent among complete responders (p=0.02).

As to this clone: Its target antigen remains unknown. Base quality data are lacking; no much larger clone is found one base away.

This chain is built from TRBV27 and TRBJ1-4, with 8 junctional bases fitting TRBD1. The sequences come from peripheral blood mononuclear cells (PBMCs), collected before the second cycle of nivolumab. The sequence derives from a human donor with classical Hodgkin lymphoma. The DNA reads TGTGCCAGCAGTTTTCCCACAGGGGGAGATGAAAAACTGTTTTTT. Translated, it reads CASSFPTGGDEKLFF.